Each of the 15 T cell receptor beta chains below was sequenced from the same sample in a study of blood T cell repertoires in COVID-19. This table comes from immunoSEQ multiplex PCR, and its TCRdb copy is limited to in-frame clones, with some not included. There are a few hundred thousand clones in the sample; 85% to 90% occur only once, and 1.5% to 2% lies in the top ten. The sample comprised PBMCs or T cells enriched from blood (not recorded which). The receptors derive from a young woman who had recovered from COVID-19.

The chain carries TRBV27 and TRBJ1-2; no reliable D call. Germline V CDR1 and CDR2: MNHEY, SMNVEV (reference sequence). The CDR3 covers 15 residues. V was cut by 2 bases and J by 4 bases, with 14 bases left in between. The DNA of the CDR3 is TGTGCCAGCAGTTTAGTACAGTCCGGCACCTATGGCTACACCTTC. Translated: CASSLVQSGTYGYTF.

The DNA for the CDR3 is TGTGCCAGCAGCCCGCGACTAGCGGGGGGGCTAGTGTTAGCCAAAAACATTCAGTACTTC. Protein product: CASSPRLAGGLVLAKNIQYF. The chain has TRBV7-8 and TRBJ2-4; TRBD2 agrees at 14 bases. The germline gives CDR1 SGHVS, CDR2 FQNEAQ. V was pared by 5 bases and J by 0 bases, with 12 bases of the junction left unmatched. CDR3 length: 20 residues.

The chain has TRBV28 and TRBJ1-6; D gene uncertain. CDR3 length equals 12 residues. Germline assignment: CDR1 MDHEN and CDR2 SYDVKM. This chain's CDR3 is CGYGSYNSPLHF. CDR3 nucleotide sequence: TGTGGGTACGGCTCCTATAATTCACCCCTCCACTTT.

This clone was counted between two and nine times. J is TRBJ1-5 and V is TRBV28; perhaps TRBD1 as D (5 bases). Germline CDR1 reads MDHEN; CDR2 reads SYDVKM. The CDR3 runs to 16 residues. V shed 1 base and J shed 3 bases, with 13 bases lying between them. CDR3 amino acids: CASSLLIGGDNQPQHF. As DNA, the CDR3 is TGTGCCAGCAGTTTATTGATAGGAGGGGACAATCAGCCCCAGCATTTT.

This clone was seen once. The J gene is TRBJ2-5, the V gene TRBV19; 7 nucleotides agree with TRBD1. The V gene's germline CDR1 is LNHDA and CDR2 SQIVND (reference sequence). The CDR3 is 16 amino acids. V was clipped by 3 bases and J by 5 bases; unmatched bases: 12. The CDR3 DNA reads as TGTGCCAGTAGTATTTCAGCGACAGGGATTTTCGAGACCCAGTACTTC. The encoded protein is CASSISATGIFETQYF. The entire variable domain, with the rest obtained from reference TRBV19 and TRBJ2-5, is as follows: DGGITQSPKYLFRKEGQNVTLSCEQNLNHDAMYWYRQDPGQGLRLIYYSQIVNDFQKGDIAEGYSVSREKKESFPLTVTSAQKNPTAFYLCASSISATGIFETQYFGPGTRLLVL.

This sequence joins TRBV6-5 and TRBJ2-3, with 7 bases aligning to TRBD2. J was trimmed by 4 bases and V by 5 bases; bases with no gene match: 3. This CDR3 is built from 13 residues. The germline V gene has CDR1 MNHEY and CDR2 SVGAGI. The DNA for the CDR3 is TGTGCCAGCAGTCGGGCGGGGGCAGATACGCAGTATTTT. It is translated as CASSRAGADTQYF.

This chain connects TRBV28 to TRBJ2-2; a possible D gene is TRBD2 (6 bases). This CDR3 is built from 14 residues. Germline V lookup: CDR1 MDHEN, CDR2 SYDVKM. Trimming took 5 bases from V and 10 from J, leaving 17 bases between them. The CDR3: CASSTDIREVELFF. The CDR3 DNA reads TGTGCCAGCAGTACGGACATCAGGGAGGTGGAGCTGTTTTTT.

The rearrangement joins TRBV7-8 to TRBJ2-2, with TRBD1 as a possible D gene (6 bases). V was shortened by 1 base and J by 5 bases, with 8 bases between the two germline ends. The CDR3 runs 14 residues. Germline CDR1 is SGHVS and CDR2 is FQNEAQ. The CDR3 spells CASSLGTETGELFF. The CDR3 DNA sequence: TGTGCCAGCAGCTTAGGGACAGAAACCGGGGAGCTGTTTTTT. Filled out from reference TRBV7-8 and TRBJ2-2, the complete variable domain reads GAGVSQSPRYKVAKRGQDVALRCDPISGHVSLFWYQQALGQGPEFLTYFQNEAQLDKSGLPSDRFFAERPEGSVSTLKIQRTQQEDSAVYLCASSLGTETGELFFGEGSRLTVL.

The V gene is TRBV10-3, the J gene TRBJ1-6, with 9 bases matching TRBD1. This CDR3 region has 15 residues. V trimming: 4 bases; J trimming: 5 bases; junction bases outside the gene matches: 3. Germline CDR1 ENHRY, CDR2 SYGVKD. CDR3 coding DNA: TGTGCCATCAGTGGGACAGGGGCGCATAATTCACCCCTCCACTTT. Its protein is CAISGTGAHNSPLHF.

V is TRBV1 and J is TRBJ1-6; no check of the table's D call, TRBD1, against the DNA was made. TRBV1 constitutes a pseudogene. CDR3 length: 12 residues. The DNA for the CDR3 is TGCAACGCCGGGACAGGGTCCTCACCCCTCCACTTT. Its protein is CNAGTGSSPLHF.

This rearrangement joins TRBV6-2 or TRBV6-3 to TRBJ1-6; D might be TRBD1 (6 bases). The CDR3 totals 19 residues. Trimming removed 4 bases from V and 6 bases from J, with 25 bases in between. Per germline, CDR1 MNHEY and CDR2 SVGEGT. The CDR3 nucleotides read TGTGCCAGCAGTTTTTTCCCAAACCGAGCAACAGGGCGTAATTCACCCCTCCACTTT. Protein sequence: CASSFFPNRATGRNSPLHF.

The V gene is TRBV9, the J gene TRBJ1-3; no clear D. CDR3 length: 14 amino acids. Germline V gene lookup returns CDR1 SGDLS and CDR2 YYNGEE. Trimming shortened V by 1 base and J by 0 bases, and 5 bases separated the two germline ends. In nucleotides, the CDR3 is TGTGCCAGCAGCGTATACAGCTCTGGAAACACCATATATTTT. It is translated as CASSVYSSGNTIYF.

The V gene is TRBV24-1, the J gene TRBJ1-5, with 7 positions matching TRBD1. Trimming at V came to 4 bases and at J to 7 bases, leaving 6 bases not matched to a gene. CDR1 is KGHDR and CDR2 is SFDVKD in the germline V gene. This CDR3 comprises 14 residues. The chain's CDR3 is CATSETGVGQPQHF. In DNA form, the CDR3 reads TGTGCCACCAGTGAAACAGGGGTAGGGCAGCCCCAGCATTTT.

The chain is built from TRBV27 and TRBJ2-6, with a weak D call TRBD2 (7 bases). The CDR3 consists of 15 residues. Germline CDR1 and CDR2: MNHEY and SMNVEV (reference sequence). Between the trimmed V and J ends, which lost 6 bases and 4 bases, there was a span of 13 bases. CDR3 in amino acids: CASSRGGAGANVLTF. The CDR3 coding sequence is TGTGCCAGCAGCCGAGGGGGGGCAGGGGCCAACGTCCTGACTTTC.

This clone was recorded only once. The CDR3 region has the DNA TGTGCCACCAGCACGGGGACCGGGGGGACCGGGGAGCTGTTTTTT. Its translation: CATSTGTGGTGELFF. This chain links TRBV15 with TRBJ2-2, with 7 bases aligning to TRBD2. Losses at the gene ends were 4 bases for V and 5 bases for J; bases not matched to a gene: 7. This CDR3 contains 15 residues. Germline V gives CDR1 LNHNV, CDR2 YYDKDF (reference sequence).